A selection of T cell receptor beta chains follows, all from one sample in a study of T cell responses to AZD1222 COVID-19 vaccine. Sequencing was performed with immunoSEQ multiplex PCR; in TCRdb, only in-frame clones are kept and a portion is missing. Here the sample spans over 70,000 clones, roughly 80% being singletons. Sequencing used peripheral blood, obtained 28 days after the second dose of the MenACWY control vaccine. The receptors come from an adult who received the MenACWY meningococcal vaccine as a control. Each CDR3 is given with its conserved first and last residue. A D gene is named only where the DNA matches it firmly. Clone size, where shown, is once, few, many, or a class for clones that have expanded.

CDR3aa: CASTGRAPLLNNEQFF
CDR3nt: TGTGCCAGCACCGGAAGGGCCCCCCTCTTGAACAATGAGCAGTTCTTC
d_gene: .
v_gene: TRBV2
abundance: .
j_gene: TRBJ2-1

CDR3aa: CASSGTSYEQYF
CDR3nt: TGTGCCAGCAGCGGGACATCTTACGAGCAGTACTTC
d_gene: .
v_gene: TRBV7-9
abundance: .
j_gene: TRBJ2-7

CDR3aa: CASSQDLLLNTGELFF
CDR3nt: TGCGCCAGCAGCCAAGATTTGTTATTAAACACCGGGGAGCTGTTTTTT
d_gene: .
v_gene: TRBV4-3
abundance: .
j_gene: TRBJ2-2

CDR3aa: CASSLNEEQYF
CDR3nt: TGTGCCAGCTCACTTAATGAGGAGCAGTACTTC
d_gene: .
v_gene: TRBV18
abundance: once
j_gene: TRBJ2-7

CDR3aa: CASSFSLGGNTGELFF
CDR3nt: TGTGCCAGCAGTTTCTCTTTAGGGGGGAACACCGGGGAGCTGTTTTTT
d_gene: .
v_gene: TRBV27
abundance: .
j_gene: TRBJ2-2

CDR3aa: CASSLGGGPHTDTQYF
CDR3nt: TGTGCCAGCAGCTTAGGGGGCGGGCCTCACACAGATACGCAGTATTTT
d_gene: .
v_gene: TRBV7-8
abundance: .
j_gene: TRBJ2-3

CDR3aa: CASKGAGLADTIYF
CDR3nt: TGTGCCAGCAAGGGCGCCGGCCTCGCCGACACCATATATTTT
d_gene: .
v_gene: TRBV2
abundance: .
j_gene: TRBJ1-3

CDR3aa: CASSLVPIETQYF
CDR3nt: TGTGCCAGCAGCTTGGTACCTATAGAGACCCAGTACTTC
d_gene: .
v_gene: TRBV5-4
abundance: .
j_gene: TRBJ2-5

CDR3aa: CASKTRQGLDEQYF
CDR3nt: TGTGCCTCGAAAACCAGACAGGGGCTAGACGAGCAGTACTTC
d_gene: TRBD1
v_gene: TRBV28
abundance: .
j_gene: TRBJ2-7

CDR3aa: CASSELGQGVFGYTF
CDR3nt: TGTGCCAGCAGTGAATTGGGACAGGGGGTGTTCGGCTACACCTTC
d_gene: TRBD1
v_gene: TRBV2
abundance: .
j_gene: TRBJ1-2

CDR3aa: CAWSVTGQSNSPLHF
CDR3nt: TGTGCCTGGAGTGTAACGGGACAGTCCAATTCACCCCTCCACTTT
d_gene: TRBD1
v_gene: TRBV30
abundance: .
j_gene: TRBJ1-6

CDR3aa: CASSPSALTDTQYF
CDR3nt: TGTGCCAGCAGCCCGTCGGCTCTTACGGATACGCAGTATTTT
d_gene: .
v_gene: TRBV7-9
abundance: .
j_gene: TRBJ2-3

CDR3aa: CASSESLAGPYEQYF
CDR3nt: TGCGCCAGCAGTGAGTCACTAGCGGGACCCTACGAGCAGTACTTC
d_gene: TRBD2
v_gene: TRBV10-1
abundance: once
j_gene: TRBJ2-7

CDR3aa: CASSQYRAGSEKLFF
CDR3nt: TGTGCCAGCAGCCAATACAGGGCAGGGAGTGAAAAACTGTTTTTT
d_gene: .
v_gene: TRBV7-9
abundance: .
j_gene: TRBJ1-4

CDR3aa: CAIQTGYNEQFF
CDR3nt: TGTGCCATTCAAACAGGGTACAATGAGCAGTTCTTC
d_gene: .
v_gene: TRBV15
abundance: .
j_gene: TRBJ2-1

CDR3aa: CATSDGALSNQPQHF
CDR3nt: TGTGCCACCAGTGATGGGGCACTTAGCAATCAGCCCCAGCATTTT
d_gene: .
v_gene: TRBV24-1
abundance: .
j_gene: TRBJ1-5

CDR3aa: CASSGDRGDEQFF
CDR3nt: TGTGCCAGCAGCGGAGACAGGGGCGATGAGCAGTTCTTC
d_gene: TRBD1
v_gene: TRBV5-4
abundance: few
j_gene: TRBJ2-1

CDR3aa: CASAMSFTYEQYF
CDR3nt: TGTGCCTCTGCAATGAGTTTTACCTACGAGCAGTACTTC
d_gene: .
v_gene: TRBV6-5
abundance: .
j_gene: TRBJ2-7

CDR3aa: CASRRGFTDTQYF
CDR3nt: TGTGCCAGCAGAAGGGGTTTCACAGATACGCAGTATTTT
d_gene: .
v_gene: TRBV6-5
abundance: .
j_gene: TRBJ2-3

CDR3aa: CAWSATGTSGQQFF
CDR3nt: TGTGCCTGGAGTGCTACCGGGACTAGCGGCCAGCAGTTCTTC
d_gene: TRBD2
v_gene: TRBV30
abundance: few
j_gene: TRBJ2-1

CDR3aa: CASSVSGNYNSPLHF
CDR3nt: TGTGCCAGCAGCGTTTCAGGAAACTATAATTCACCCCTCCACTTT
d_gene: .
v_gene: TRBV9
abundance: .
j_gene: TRBJ1-6

CDR3aa: CASGQGANTEAFF
CDR3nt: TGTGCCAGCGGACAGGGGGCGAACACTGAAGCTTTCTTT
d_gene: TRBD1
v_gene: TRBV2
abundance: .
j_gene: TRBJ1-1